The subject of this entry is one T cell receptor (beta chain). These data come from a study of blood T cell repertoires in COVID-19. At the level of the study: COVID-19 samples collected from the United States, Italy and Spain covered acute and convalescent phases.

Original analysis: Reference gene primer amplification yielded estimated nucleated cell counts. Using immunoSEQ multiplex PCR, the repertoire was profiled, and TCRdb retains in-frame clones only, with some absent. V, J and clone size are those of that table, while D and trimming were read from the DNA. The repertoire holds about 73,000 clones, with nearly 90% as singletons. Germline CDR1 and CDR2: SNHLY and FYNNEI. The CDR3 covers 13 residues. V was clipped by 11 bases and J by 4 bases; unmatched bases: 8. What was sequenced was peripheral blood. The clonotype originates from a man older than 75 with acute or convalescent COVID-19. This chain connects TRBV2 to TRBJ1-5; TRBD1 aligns across 7 bases. The CDR3 nucleotides read TGTGCCGGTGCGGGACAGCCAAATCAGCCCCAGCATTTT. It yields the protein CAGAGQPNQPQHF.